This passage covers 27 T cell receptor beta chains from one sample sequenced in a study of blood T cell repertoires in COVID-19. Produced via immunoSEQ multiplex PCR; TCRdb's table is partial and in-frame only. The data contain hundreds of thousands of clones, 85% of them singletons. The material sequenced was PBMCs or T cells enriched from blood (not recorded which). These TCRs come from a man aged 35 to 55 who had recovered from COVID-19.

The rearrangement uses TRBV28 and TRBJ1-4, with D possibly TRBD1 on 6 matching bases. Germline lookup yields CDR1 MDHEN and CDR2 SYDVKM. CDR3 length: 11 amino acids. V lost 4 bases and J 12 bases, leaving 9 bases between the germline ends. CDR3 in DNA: TGTGCCAGCAGTTGGTACAGGGAACTGTTTTTT. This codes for CASSWYRELFF.

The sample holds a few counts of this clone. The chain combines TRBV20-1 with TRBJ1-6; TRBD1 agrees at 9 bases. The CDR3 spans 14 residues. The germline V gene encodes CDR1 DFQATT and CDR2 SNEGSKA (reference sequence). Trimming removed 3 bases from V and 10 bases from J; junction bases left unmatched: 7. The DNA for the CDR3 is TGCAGTGCTAGTCTGGGGACAGGGCTATCACCCCTCCACTTT. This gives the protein CSASLGTGLSPLHF.

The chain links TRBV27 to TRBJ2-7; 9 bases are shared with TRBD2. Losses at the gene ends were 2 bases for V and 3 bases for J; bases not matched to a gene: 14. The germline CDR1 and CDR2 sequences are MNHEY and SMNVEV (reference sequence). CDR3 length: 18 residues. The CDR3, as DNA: TGTGCCAGCAGTTTACGAGACCAGGGGACTAGCTTCGTCTACGAGCAGTACTTC. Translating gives CASSLRDQGTSFVYEQYF.

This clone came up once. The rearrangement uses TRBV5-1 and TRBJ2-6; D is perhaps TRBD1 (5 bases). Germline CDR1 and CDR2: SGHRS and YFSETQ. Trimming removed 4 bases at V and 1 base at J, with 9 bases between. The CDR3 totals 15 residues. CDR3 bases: TGCGCCAGCAGCACGTCAGGGTCTGGGGCCAACGTCCTGACTTTC. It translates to CASSTSGSGANVLTF. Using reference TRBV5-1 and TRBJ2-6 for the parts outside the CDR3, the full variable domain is KAGVTQTPRYLIKTRGQQVTLSCSPISGHRSVSWYQQTPGQGLQFLFEYFSETQRNKGNFPGRFSGRQFSNSRSEMNVSTLELGDSALYLCASSTSGSGANVLTFGAGSRLTVL.

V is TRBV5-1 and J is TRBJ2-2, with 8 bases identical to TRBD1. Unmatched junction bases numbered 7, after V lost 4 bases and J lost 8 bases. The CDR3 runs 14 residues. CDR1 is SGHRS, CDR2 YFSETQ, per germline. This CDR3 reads CASSQRTGQGELFF. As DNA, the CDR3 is TGCGCCAGCAGCCAGAGGACAGGGCAGGGGGAGCTGTTTTTT.

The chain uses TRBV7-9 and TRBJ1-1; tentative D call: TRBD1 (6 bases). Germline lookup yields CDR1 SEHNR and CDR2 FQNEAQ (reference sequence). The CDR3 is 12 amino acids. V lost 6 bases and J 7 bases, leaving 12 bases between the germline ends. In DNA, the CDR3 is TGTGCCAGCAGATCAGGGGACAATGAAGCTTTCTTT. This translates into CASRSGDNEAFF.

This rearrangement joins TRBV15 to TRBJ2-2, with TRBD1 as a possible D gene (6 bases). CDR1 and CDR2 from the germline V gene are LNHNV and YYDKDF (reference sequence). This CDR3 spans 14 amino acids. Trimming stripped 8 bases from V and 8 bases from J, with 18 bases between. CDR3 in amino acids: CATAETGTAGELFF. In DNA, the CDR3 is TGTGCCACCGCGGAGACAGGCACAGCTGGGGAGCTGTTTTTT.

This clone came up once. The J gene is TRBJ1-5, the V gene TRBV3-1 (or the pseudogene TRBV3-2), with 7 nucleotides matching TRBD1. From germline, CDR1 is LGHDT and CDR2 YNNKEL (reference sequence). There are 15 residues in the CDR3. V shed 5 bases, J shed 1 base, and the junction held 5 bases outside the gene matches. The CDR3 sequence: CASSKGTESNQPQHF. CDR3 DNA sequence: TGTGCCAGCAGCAAAGGGACAGAGAGCAATCAGCCCCAGCATTTT.

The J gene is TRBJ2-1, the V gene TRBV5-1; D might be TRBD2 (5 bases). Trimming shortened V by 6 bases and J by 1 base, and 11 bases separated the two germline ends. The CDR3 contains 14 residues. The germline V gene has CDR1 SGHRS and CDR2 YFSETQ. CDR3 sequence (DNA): TGCGCCAGCACTAGAACGGGGTCCTACAATGAGCAGTTCTTC. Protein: CASTRTGSYNEQFF.

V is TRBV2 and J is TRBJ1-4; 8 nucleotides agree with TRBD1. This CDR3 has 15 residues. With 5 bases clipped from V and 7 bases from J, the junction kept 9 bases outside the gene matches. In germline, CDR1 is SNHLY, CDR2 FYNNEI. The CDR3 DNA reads TGTGCCAGCAGTCCGACAGGGGACCGAAGTGAAAAACTGTTTTTT. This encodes CASSPTGDRSEKLFF.

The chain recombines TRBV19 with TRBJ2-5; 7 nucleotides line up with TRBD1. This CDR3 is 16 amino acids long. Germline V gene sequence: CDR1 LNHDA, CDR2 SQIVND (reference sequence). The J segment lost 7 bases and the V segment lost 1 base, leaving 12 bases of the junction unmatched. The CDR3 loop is CASSIGGQGVRATQYF. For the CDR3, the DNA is TGTGCCAGTAGTATAGGGGGGCAGGGGGTAAGGGCGACCCAGTACTTC. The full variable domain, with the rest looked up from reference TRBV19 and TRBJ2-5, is DGGITQSPKYLFRKEGQNVTLSCEQNLNHDAMYWYRQDPGQGLRLIYYSQIVNDFQKGDIAEGYSVSREKKESFPLTVTSAQKNPTAFYLCASSIGGQGVRATQYFGPGTRLLVL.

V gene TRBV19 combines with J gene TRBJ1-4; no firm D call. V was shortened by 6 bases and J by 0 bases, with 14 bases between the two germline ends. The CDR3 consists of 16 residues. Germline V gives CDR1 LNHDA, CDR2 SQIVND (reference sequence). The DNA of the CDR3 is TGTGCCAGTAGCCCAGCGAGGGAACCAACTAATGAAAAACTGTTTTTT. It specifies CASSPAREPTNEKLFF.

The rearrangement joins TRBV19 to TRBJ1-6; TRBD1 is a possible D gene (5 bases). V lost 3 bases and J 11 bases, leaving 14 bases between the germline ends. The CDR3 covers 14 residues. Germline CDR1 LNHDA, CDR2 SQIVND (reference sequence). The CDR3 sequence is CASSMVDGGTPLHF. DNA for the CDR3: TGTGCCAGTAGTATGGTTGACGGGGGGACACCCCTCCACTTT.

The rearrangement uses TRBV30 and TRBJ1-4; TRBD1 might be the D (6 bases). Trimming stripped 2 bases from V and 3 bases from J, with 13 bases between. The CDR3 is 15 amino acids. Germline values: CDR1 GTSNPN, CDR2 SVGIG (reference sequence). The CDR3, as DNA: TGTGCCTGGAGTCCCGAGGACAGCTCTAATGAAAAACTGTTTTTT. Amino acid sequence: CAWSPEDSSNEKLFF.

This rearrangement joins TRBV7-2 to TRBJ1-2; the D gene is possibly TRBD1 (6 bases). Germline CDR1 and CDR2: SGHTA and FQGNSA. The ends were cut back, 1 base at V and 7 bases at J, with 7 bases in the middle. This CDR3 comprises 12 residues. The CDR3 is CASSLDRAGYTF. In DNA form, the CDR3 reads TGTGCCAGCAGCTTAGACAGGGCTGGCTACACCTTC.

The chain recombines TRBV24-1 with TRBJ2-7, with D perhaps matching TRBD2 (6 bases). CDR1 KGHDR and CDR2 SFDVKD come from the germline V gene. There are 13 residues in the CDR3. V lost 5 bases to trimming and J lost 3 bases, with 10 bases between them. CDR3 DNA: TGTGCCACCAGTGGGCCCGGGAGCTACGAGCAGTACTTC. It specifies CATSGPGSYEQYF.

This CDR3 is CASSMAGTGANQPQHF. In DNA, the CDR3 is TGTGCCAGTAGTATGGCCGGGACAGGGGCCAATCAGCCCCAGCATTTT. V usage is TRBV19 and J usage is TRBJ1-5; 10 nucleotides agree with TRBD1. Per germline, CDR1 LNHDA and CDR2 SQIVND (reference sequence). The CDR3 has 16 amino acids. V trimming: 3 bases; J trimming: 3 bases; junction bases outside the gene matches: 5.

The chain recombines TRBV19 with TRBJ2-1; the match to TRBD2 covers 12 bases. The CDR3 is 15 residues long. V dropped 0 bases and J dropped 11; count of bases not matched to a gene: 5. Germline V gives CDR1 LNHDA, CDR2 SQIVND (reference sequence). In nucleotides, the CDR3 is TGTGCCAGTAGTATAGAAGCTAGCGGGAGGGACCAGCAGTTCTTC. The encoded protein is CASSIEASGRDQQFF.

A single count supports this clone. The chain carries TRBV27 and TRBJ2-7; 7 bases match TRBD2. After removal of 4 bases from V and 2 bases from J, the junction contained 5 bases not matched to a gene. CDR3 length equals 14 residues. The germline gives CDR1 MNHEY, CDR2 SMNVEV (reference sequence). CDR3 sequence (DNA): TGTGCCAGCAGTTATTCTAGCGGACCCTACGAGCAGTACTTC. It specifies CASSYSSGPYEQYF.

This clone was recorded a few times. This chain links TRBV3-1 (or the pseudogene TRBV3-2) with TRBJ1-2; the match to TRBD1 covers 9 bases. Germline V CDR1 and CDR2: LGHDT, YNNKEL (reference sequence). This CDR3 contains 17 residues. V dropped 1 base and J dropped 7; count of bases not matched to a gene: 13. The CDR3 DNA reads TGTGCCAGCAGCCAAGTGGGTCTTGGACAGGGGACAGGTGGCTACACCTTC. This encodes CASSQVGLGQGTGGYTF.

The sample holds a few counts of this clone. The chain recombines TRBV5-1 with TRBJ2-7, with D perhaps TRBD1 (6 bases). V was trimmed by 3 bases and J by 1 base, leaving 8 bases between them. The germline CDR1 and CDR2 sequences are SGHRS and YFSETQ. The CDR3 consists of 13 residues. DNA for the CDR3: TGCGCCAGCAGCTCTCAGGGGTCCTACGAGCAGTACTTC. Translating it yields CASSSQGSYEQYF.

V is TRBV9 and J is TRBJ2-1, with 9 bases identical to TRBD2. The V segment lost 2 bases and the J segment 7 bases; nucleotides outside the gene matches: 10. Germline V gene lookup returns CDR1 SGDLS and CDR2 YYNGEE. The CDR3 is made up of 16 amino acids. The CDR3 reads CASSVGGRAFRNEQFF. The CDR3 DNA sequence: TGTGCCAGCAGCGTCGGCGGGAGGGCCTTTAGGAATGAGCAGTTCTTC.

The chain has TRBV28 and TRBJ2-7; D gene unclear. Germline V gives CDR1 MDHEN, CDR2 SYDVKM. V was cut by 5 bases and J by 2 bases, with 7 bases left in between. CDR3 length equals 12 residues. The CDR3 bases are TGTGCCAGCAGTATTTTTACCTACGAGCAGTACTTC. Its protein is CASSIFTYEQYF.

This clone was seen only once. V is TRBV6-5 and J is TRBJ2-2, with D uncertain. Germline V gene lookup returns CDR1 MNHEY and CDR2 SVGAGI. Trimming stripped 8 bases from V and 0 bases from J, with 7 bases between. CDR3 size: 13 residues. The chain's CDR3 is CASEETNTGELFF. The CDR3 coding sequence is TGTGCCAGCGAGGAGACGAACACCGGGGAGCTGTTTTTT.

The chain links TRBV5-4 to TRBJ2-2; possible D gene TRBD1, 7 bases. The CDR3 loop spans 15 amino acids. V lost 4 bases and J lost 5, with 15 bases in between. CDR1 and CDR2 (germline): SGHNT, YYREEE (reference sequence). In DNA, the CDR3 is TGTGCCAGCAGCCCTATACAGGGGAGGACCGGGGAGCTGTTTTTT. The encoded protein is CASSPIQGRTGELFF.

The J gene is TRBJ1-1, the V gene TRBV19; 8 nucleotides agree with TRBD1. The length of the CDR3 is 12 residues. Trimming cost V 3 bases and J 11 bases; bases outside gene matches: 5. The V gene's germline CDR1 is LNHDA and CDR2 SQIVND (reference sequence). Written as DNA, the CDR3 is TGTGCCAGTAGTATGGACAGGGTGAAGGCTTTCTTT. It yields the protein CASSMDRVKAFF.

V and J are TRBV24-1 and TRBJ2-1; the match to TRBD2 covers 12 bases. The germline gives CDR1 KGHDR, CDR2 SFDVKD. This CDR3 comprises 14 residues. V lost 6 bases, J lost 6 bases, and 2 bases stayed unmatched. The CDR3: CATSTSGRFNEQFF. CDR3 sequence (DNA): TGTGCCACCAGTACTAGCGGGAGGTTCAATGAGCAGTTCTTC.